These T cell receptor beta chains were read from a single sample in a study of PD-1 blockade in classical Hodgkin lymphoma. The table came from immunoSEQ multiplex PCR; TCRdb's copy has only in-frame clones and leaves some out. The data hold 110,000 or so clones, with roughly nine tenths observed a single time. Specimen: peripheral blood mononuclear cells (PBMCs), collected before the fourth cycle of nivolumab. The source of these receptors is a human donor with classical Hodgkin lymphoma. Both conserved end residues are part of each CDR3. Fields, in order: J gene, clone size, V gene, D gene, CDR3 length, CDR3 protein, CDR3 DNA. The D gene is left open where the match is weak. Clone size is shown for a subset of rows, as once, few, many or a class of expanded clone.

TRBJ1-2	-	TRBV29-1	-	12	CSVAGGRDGYTF	TGCAGCGTCGCGGGGGGCAGGGATGGCTACACCTTC
TRBJ1-5	once	TRBV19	TRBD1	15	CASSMNSGGRQPQHF	TGTGCCAGTAGTATGAACTCAGGGGGCCGTCAGCCCCAGCATTTT
TRBJ1-1	-	TRBV29-1	TRBD1	16	CSVGTGGALRGPEAFF	TGCAGCGTTGGGACAGGGGGAGCATTAAGGGGGCCTGAAGCTTTCTTT
TRBJ1-4	-	TRBV4-1	TRBD1	16	CASSHGRQGSGEKLFF	TGCGCCAGCAGCCACGGTAGACAGGGTAGTGGGGAAAAACTGTTTTTT
TRBJ1-2	-	TRBV7-9	-	15	CASSLRDGSNYGYTF	TGTGCCAGCAGCTTAAGGGACGGCTCTAACTATGGCTACACCTTC
TRBJ2-2	-	TRBV29-1	-	14	CSAGELLNTGELFF	TGCAGCGCCGGCGAGCTACTGAACACCGGGGAGCTGTTTTTT
TRBJ2-1	-	TRBV2	TRBD1	19	CASSEGQISPITSYNEQFF	TGTGCCAGCAGTGAGGGACAGATCTCCCCGATCACTTCCTACAATGAGCAGTTCTTC
TRBJ1-1	-	TRBV30	TRBD1	14	CAWTPGQGNTEAFF	TGTGCCTGGACCCCGGGACAGGGGAACACTGAAGCTTTCTTT
TRBJ1-5	-	TRBV27	-	14	CASSLSQANQPQHF	TGTGCCAGCAGTTTAAGCCAAGCAAATCAGCCCCAGCATTTT
TRBJ1-1	few	TRBV28	TRBD1	14	CASSSGGGHTEAFF	TGTGCCAGCAGTTCAGGGGGTGGGCACACTGAAGCTTTCTTT
TRBJ2-3	-	TRBV21-1	-	14	CASSARTGKDTQYF	TGTGCCAGCAGCGCCCGGACAGGGAAGGATACGCAGTATTTT
TRBJ2-1	-	TRBV30	TRBD2	16	CAWSVGSGSSYNEQFF	TGTGCCTGGAGTGTTGGTAGCGGGAGCTCCTACAATGAGCAGTTCTTC
TRBJ2-7	-	TRBV6-1	-	14	CASKTHLASHEQYF	TGTGCCAGCAAGACTCACTTAGCGAGCCACGAGCAGTACTTC
TRBJ2-3	-	TRBV25-1	-	13	CASSVSGWNTQYF	TGTGCCAGCAGTGTGTCAGGGTGGAATACGCAGTATTTT
TRBJ1-4	-	TRBV2	-	15	CASSEWGSGDEKLFF	TGTGCCAGCAGTGAATGGGGGTCAGGGGATGAAAAACTGTTTTTT
TRBJ2-1	-	TRBV2	TRBD1	18	CASSHKPSTGVGYNEQFF	TGTGCCAGCAGCCACAAGCCCTCGACAGGGGTCGGCTACAATGAGCAGTTCTTC
TRBJ1-2	-	TRBV15	TRBD1	16	CATSRPRGQGHYGYTF	TGTGCCACCAGCAGGCCCCGAGGACAGGGTCACTATGGCTACACCTTC
TRBJ2-1	-	TRBV25-1	-	14	CASSESGSYNEQFF	TGTGCCAGCAGTGAATCCGGGAGTTATAATGAGCAGTTCTTC
TRBJ2-1	-	TRBV30	TRBD2	14	CAWNRREGFWEQFF	TGTGCCTGGAACCGGCGGGAGGGTTTCTGGGAGCAGTTCTTC
TRBJ2-1	-	TRBV2	-	12	CASSDGDDEQFF	TGTGCCAGCAGTGACGGGGATGATGAGCAGTTCTTC
TRBJ2-3	-	TRBV27	TRBD2	15	CASSLSGGAADTQYF	TGTGCCAGCAGTTTATCGGGAGGGGCCGCAGATACGCAGTATTTT
TRBJ1-3	-	TRBV6-6	TRBD1	15	CASSMGQSGVNTIYF	TGTGCCAGCAGTATGGGACAGTCGGGAGTAAACACCATATATTTT
TRBJ2-2	-	TRBV11-3	TRBD1	15	CASSPNRGDTGELFF	TGTGCCAGCAGCCCAAACAGGGGGGATACCGGGGAGCTGTTTTTT
TRBJ2-7	-	TRBV7-2	-	14	CASSFLLRAYEQYF	TGTGCCAGCAGCTTTCTCCTCCGGGCCTACGAGCAGTACTTC
TRBJ2-7	-	TRBV6-5	-	15	CASMISLGETYEQYF	TGTGCCAGCATGATCAGCTTGGGGGAGACCTACGAGCAGTACTTC
TRBJ1-5	-	TRBV27	-	13	CASSPLGDIRPHF	TGTGCCAGCAGTCCCCTTGGGGACATCCGGCCGCATTTT
TRBJ2-1	-	TRBV19	TRBD1	16	CASSVPGQGIGNEQFF	TGTGCCAGTAGCGTACCGGGACAGGGGATCGGCAATGAGCAGTTCTTC
TRBJ2-5	-	TRBV7-9	TRBD2	16	CASSLYARRSGGTQYF	TGTGCCAGCAGCTTATACGCCAGGAGGTCGGGGGGGACCCAGTACTTC
TRBJ1-1	-	TRBV27	TRBD1	15	CASSLGDSLNTEAFF	TGTGCCAGCAGTTTAGGGGACAGTTTGAACACTGAAGCTTTCTTT
TRBJ1-2	-	TRBV19	-	15	CASSIRRDRPYGYTF	TGTGCCAGTAGTATAAGGAGAGACCGGCCCTATGGCTACACCTTC
TRBJ1-2	-	TRBV6-1	-	13	CASSERARVGYTF	TGTGCCAGCAGTGAACGGGCCAGGGTGGGCTACACCTTC
TRBJ1-2	-	TRBV6-5	TRBD1	16	CASSYRPGQGLYGYTF	TGTGCCAGCAGTTATCGACCGGGACAGGGGCTCTATGGCTACACCTTC
TRBJ2-1	-	TRBV7-9	-	16	CASSLGDMSSYNEQFF	TGTGCCAGCAGCCTAGGGGACATGAGCTCCTACAATGAGCAGTTCTTC
TRBJ1-5	-	TRBV19	TRBD1	16	CASSYPGQGARQPQHF	TGTGCCAGTAGTTATCCGGGACAGGGGGCTCGTCAGCCCCAGCATTTT
TRBJ1-2	-	TRBV19	TRBD1	14	CASSIGQATYAYTF	TGTGCCAGTAGTATTGGACAGGCAACCTATGCCTACACCTTC
TRBJ1-2	-	TRBV6-1	-	13	CASSDRLNYGYTF	TGTGCCAGCAGTGACAGACTTAACTATGGCTACACCTTC
TRBJ2-4	-	TRBV10-3	-	14	CAISESGAKNIQYF	TGTGCCATCAGTGAATCCGGGGCCAAAAACATTCAGTACTTC
TRBJ2-3	-	TRBV14	-	11	CASSHTDTQYF	TGTGCCAGCAGCCACACAGATACGCAGTATTTT
TRBJ2-7	-	TRBV19	TRBD1	15	CASSIVSGGIMTLYF	TGTGCCAGTAGTATAGTGTCAGGGGGTATTATGACACTGTACTTC
TRBJ2-2	-	TRBV7-6	-	16	CASSLVAGPDTGELFF	TGTGCCAGCAGCTTAGTAGCAGGGCCGGACACCGGGGAGCTGTTTTTT
TRBJ2-1	-	TRBV30	-	14	CAWSGPGRPTGQFF	TGTGCCTGGAGTGGTCCCGGTCGCCCTACGGGGCAGTTCTTC
TRBJ1-5	-	TRBV28	TRBD1	15	CASQSPPGGGQPQHF	TGTGCCAGCCAATCACCGCCAGGGGGAGGACAGCCCCAGCATTTT
TRBJ1-3	-	TRBV5-6	-	16	CASSGLTYDSGNTIYF	TGTGCCAGCAGCGGGCTGACATACGACTCTGGAAACACCATATATTTT
TRBJ2-1	-	TRBV7-9	TRBD1	14	CASSLTGVDNEQFF	TGTGCCAGCAGCCTGACAGGGGTGGACAATGAGCAGTTCTTC
TRBJ1-4	-	TRBV6-1	-	16	CASSEFGTPTNEKLFF	TGTGCCAGCAGTGAATTCGGGACTCCAACTAATGAAAAACTGTTTTTT
TRBJ2-1	-	TRBV30	-	12	CAVGTDYNEQFF	TGTGCCGTTGGGACGGACTACAATGAGCAGTTCTTC
TRBJ1-5	-	TRBV19	TRBD1	18	CASTIGQGARRPNQPQHF	TGTGCCAGTACCATCGGACAGGGGGCTCGTAGGCCTAATCAGCCCCAGCATTTT
TRBJ2-7	-	TRBV7-2	TRBD2	19	CASSFLNFGVSGRIYEQYF	TGTGCCAGCAGCTTTTTAAATTTCGGGGTAAGCGGGAGGATCTACGAGCAGTACTTC
TRBJ1-5	-	TRBV6-4	-	13	CASSDGSTGPQHF	TGTGCCAGCAGTGACGGCTCCACGGGGCCCCAGCATTTT
TRBJ2-2	-	TRBV5-4	TRBD2	18	CASSPSPGLADYTGELFF	TGTGCCAGCAGCCCTAGTCCGGGACTAGCGGACTACACCGGGGAGCTGTTTTTT
TRBJ2-2	-	TRBV21-1	-	15	CASRPGSSGTGELFF	TGTGCCAGCAGACCCGGTTCTAGCGGGACCGGGGAGCTGTTTTTT
TRBJ2-7	-	TRBV7-2	TRBD2	14	CASSFEGGPSEQYF	TGTGCCAGCAGCTTTGAGGGAGGGCCGAGCGAGCAGTACTTC
TRBJ2-7	-	TRBV28	-	12	CASNLGSYEQYF	TGTGCCAGCAACCTAGGTTCCTACGAGCAGTACTTC
TRBJ1-4	-	TRBV5-6	-	13	CASSLPTVEKLFF	TGTGCCAGCAGCTTGCCAACCGTAGAAAAACTGTTTTTT
TRBJ1-5	-	TRBV25-1	-	14	CASEGTGSNQPQHF	TGTGCCAGCGAGGGGACTGGTAGCAATCAGCCCCAGCATTTT
TRBJ2-7	-	TRBV7-6	TRBD1	13	CASSYGDSYEQYF	TGTGCCAGCAGCTACGGGGACAGCTACGAGCAGTACTTC
TRBJ2-6	-	TRBV28	-	15	CASSLLGTGANVLTF	TGTGCCAGCAGTTTACTAGGGACTGGGGCCAACGTCCTGACTTTC